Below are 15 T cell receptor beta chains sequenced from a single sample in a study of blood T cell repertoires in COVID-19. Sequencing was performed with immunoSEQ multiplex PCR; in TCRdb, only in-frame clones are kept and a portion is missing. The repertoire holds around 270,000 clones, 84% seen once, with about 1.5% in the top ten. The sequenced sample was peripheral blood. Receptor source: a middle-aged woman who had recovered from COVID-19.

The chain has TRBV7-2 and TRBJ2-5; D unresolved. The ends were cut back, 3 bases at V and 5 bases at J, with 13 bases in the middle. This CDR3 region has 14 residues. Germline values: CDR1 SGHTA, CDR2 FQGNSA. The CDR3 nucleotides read TGTGCCAGCAGCTTCCCCCTTCAACTGGAGACCCAGTACTTC. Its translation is CASSFPLQLETQYF. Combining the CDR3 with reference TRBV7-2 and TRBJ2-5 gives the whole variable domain GAGVSQSPSNKVTEKGKDVELRCDPISGHTALYWYRQSLGQGLEFLIYFQGNSAPDKSGLPSDRFSAERTGGSVSTLTIQRTQQEDSAVYLCASSFPLQLETQYFGPGTRLLVL.

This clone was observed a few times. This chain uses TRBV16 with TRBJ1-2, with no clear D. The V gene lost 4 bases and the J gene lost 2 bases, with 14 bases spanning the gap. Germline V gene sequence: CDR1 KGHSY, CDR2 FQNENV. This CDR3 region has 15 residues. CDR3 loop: CASSLKSGSNYGYTF. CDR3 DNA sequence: TGTGCCAGCAGCCTGAAATCCGGGAGCAACTATGGCTACACCTTC. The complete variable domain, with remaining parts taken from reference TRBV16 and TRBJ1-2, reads GEEVAQTPKHLVRGEGQKAKLYCAPIKGHSYVFWYQQVLKNEFKFLISFQNENVFDETGMPKERFSAKCLPNSPCSLEIQATKLEDSAVYFCASSLKSGSNYGYTFGSGTRLTVV.

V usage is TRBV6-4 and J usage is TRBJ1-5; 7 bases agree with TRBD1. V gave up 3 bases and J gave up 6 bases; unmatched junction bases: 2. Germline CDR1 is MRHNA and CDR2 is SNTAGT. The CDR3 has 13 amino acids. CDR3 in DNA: TGTGCCAGCAGTGAGACAGGGAGTCAGCCCCAGCATTTT. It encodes CASSETGSQPQHF.

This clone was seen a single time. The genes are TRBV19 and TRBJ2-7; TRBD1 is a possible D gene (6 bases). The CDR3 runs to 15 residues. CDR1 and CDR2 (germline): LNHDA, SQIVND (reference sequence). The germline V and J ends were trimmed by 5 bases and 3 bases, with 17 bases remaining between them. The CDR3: CASSLPGQGVYEQYF. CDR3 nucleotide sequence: TGTGCCAGTAGTTTACCGGGACAAGGGGTCTACGAGCAGTACTTC.

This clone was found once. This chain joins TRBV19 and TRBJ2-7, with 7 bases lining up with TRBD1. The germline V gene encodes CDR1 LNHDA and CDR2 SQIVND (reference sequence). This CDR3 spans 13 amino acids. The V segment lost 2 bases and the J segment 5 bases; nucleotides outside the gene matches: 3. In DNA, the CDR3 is TGTGCCAGTAGTATAAACAGGGGACACGAGCAGTACTTC. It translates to CASSINRGHEQYF.

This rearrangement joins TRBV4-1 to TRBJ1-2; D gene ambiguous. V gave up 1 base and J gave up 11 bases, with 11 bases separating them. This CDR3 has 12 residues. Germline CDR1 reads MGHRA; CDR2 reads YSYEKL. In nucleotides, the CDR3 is TGCGCCAGCAGCCAAGTAGGAGGATCGTACACCTTC. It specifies CASSQVGGSYTF.

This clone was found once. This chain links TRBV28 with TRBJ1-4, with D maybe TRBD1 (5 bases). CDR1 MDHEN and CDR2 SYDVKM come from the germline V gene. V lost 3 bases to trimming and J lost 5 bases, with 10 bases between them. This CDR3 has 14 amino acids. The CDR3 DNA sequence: TGTGCCAGCAGTTTGTCCCAGGGAAATGAAAAACTGTTTTTT. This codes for CASSLSQGNEKLFF. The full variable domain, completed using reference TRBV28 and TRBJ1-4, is DVKVTQSSRYLVKRTGEKVFLECVQDMDHENMFWYRQDPGLGLRLIYFSYDVKMKEKGDIPEGYSVSREKKERFSLILESASTNQTSMYLCASSLSQGNEKLFFGSGTQLSVL.

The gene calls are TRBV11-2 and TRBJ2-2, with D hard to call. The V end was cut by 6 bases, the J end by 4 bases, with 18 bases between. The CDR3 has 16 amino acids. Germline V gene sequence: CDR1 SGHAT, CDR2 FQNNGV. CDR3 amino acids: CASRSNSPLVTGELFF. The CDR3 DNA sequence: TGTGCCAGCAGATCGAACTCCCCGCTGGTCACCGGGGAGCTGTTTTTT.

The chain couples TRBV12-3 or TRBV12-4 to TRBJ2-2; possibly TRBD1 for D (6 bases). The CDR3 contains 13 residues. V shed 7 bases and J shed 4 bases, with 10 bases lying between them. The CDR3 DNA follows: TGTGCCAGCACCTTCAGGGGCACCGGGGAGCTGTTTTTT. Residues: CASTFRGTGELFF.

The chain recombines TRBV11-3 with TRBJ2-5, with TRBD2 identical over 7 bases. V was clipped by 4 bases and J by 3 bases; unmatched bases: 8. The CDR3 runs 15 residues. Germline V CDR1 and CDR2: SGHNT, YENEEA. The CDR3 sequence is CASSSSGTTKETQYF. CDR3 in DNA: TGTGCCAGCAGCTCCTCCGGGACTACCAAAGAGACCCAGTACTTC.

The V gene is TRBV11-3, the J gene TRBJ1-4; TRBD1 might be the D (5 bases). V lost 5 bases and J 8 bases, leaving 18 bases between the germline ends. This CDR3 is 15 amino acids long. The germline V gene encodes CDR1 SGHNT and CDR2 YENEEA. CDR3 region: CASSRAGRSGEKLFF. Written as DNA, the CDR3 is TGTGCCAGCAGCAGAGCAGGCAGGTCAGGGGAAAAACTGTTTTTT.

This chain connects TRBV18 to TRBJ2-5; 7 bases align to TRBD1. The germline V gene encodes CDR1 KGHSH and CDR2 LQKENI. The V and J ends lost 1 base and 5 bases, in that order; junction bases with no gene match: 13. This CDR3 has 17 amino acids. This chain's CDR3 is CASSPLNRGTGRETQYF. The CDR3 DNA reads TGTGCCAGCTCACCACTAAACAGGGGAACAGGAAGGGAGACCCAGTACTTC.

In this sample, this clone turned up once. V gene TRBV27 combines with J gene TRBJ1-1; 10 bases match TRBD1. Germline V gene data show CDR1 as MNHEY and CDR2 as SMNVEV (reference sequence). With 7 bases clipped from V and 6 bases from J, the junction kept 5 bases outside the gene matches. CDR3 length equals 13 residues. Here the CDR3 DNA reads TGTGCCAGCAACCGACAGGGGGCTGCTGAAGCTTTCTTT. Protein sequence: CASNRQGAAEAFF.

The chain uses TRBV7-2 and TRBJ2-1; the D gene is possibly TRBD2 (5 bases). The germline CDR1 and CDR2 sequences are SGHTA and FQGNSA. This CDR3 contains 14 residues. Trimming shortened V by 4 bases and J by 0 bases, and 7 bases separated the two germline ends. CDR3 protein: CASSYSGSYNEQFF. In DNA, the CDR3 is TGTGCCAGCAGCTACAGCGGCTCCTACAATGAGCAGTTCTTC.

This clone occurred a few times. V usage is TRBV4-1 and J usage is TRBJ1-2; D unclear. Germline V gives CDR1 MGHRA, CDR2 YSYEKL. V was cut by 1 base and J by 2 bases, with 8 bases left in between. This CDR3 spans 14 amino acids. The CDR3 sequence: CASSQAAGNYGYTF. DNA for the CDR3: TGCGCCAGCAGCCAAGCGGCGGGGAACTATGGCTACACCTTC.